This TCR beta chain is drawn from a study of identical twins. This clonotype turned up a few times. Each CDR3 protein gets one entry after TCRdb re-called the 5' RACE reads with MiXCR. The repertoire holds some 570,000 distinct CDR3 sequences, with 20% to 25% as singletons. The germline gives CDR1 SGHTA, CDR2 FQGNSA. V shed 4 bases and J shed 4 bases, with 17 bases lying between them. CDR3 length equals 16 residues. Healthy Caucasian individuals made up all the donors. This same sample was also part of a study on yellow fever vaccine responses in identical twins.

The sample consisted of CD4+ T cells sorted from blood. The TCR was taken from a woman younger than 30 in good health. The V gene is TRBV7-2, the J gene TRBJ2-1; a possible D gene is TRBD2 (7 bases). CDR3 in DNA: TGTGCCAGCAGCTCTCTTGGGGGGGCCCGTTACAATGAGCAGTTCTTC. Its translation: CASSSLGGARYNEQFF.